Below are 32 T cell receptor beta chains sequenced from a single sample in a study of blood T cell repertoires in COVID-19. Sequencing was performed with immunoSEQ multiplex PCR; in TCRdb, only in-frame clones are kept and a portion is missing. The profile shows approximately 490,000 clones, approximately 91% of them singletons. Source material: PBMCs or T cells enriched from blood (not recorded which). Every receptor here comes from an older woman who had recovered from COVID-19.

In its sample, this clone was seen once. The chain combines TRBV18 with TRBJ2-7, with TRBD1 as a possible D gene (6 bases). V gave up 3 bases and J gave up 3 bases, with 15 bases separating them. CDR1 is KGHSH, CDR2 LQKENI, per germline. This CDR3 comprises 15 residues. The CDR3 DNA follows: TGTGCCAGCTCACCGGAGGAGACAGGACTCTACGAGCAGTACGTC. Protein: CASSPEETGLYEQYV.

J is TRBJ1-2 and V is TRBV6-5, with 7 bases lining up with TRBD1. Germline V gives CDR1 MNHEY, CDR2 SVGAGI. With 6 bases clipped from V and 8 bases from J, the junction kept 6 bases outside the gene matches. This CDR3 comprises 12 residues. The CDR3 loop is CASRTTGRGYTF. DNA for the CDR3: TGTGCCAGCAGAACGACAGGGCGAGGCTACACCTTC.

The chain joins TRBV6-5 to TRBJ1-2, with D perhaps TRBD1 (6 bases). V was trimmed by 10 bases and J by 5 bases, leaving 23 bases between them. CDR3 size: 15 residues. The germline V gene has CDR1 MNHEY and CDR2 SVGAGI. The CDR3 sequence: CATAPQGGQGYGYTF. The CDR3 DNA reads as TGTGCCACCGCGCCTCAGGGCGGGCAGGGGTATGGCTACACCTTC.

The rearrangement uses TRBV19 and TRBJ2-5, with D uncertain. This CDR3 is 13 amino acids long. The V gene lost 6 bases and the J gene lost 5 bases, with 13 bases spanning the gap. The germline V gene has CDR1 LNHDA and CDR2 SQIVND (reference sequence). The CDR3 DNA reads TGTGCCAGTAGCGCAGGTTTAACGGAGACCCAGTACTTC. Translating it yields CASSAGLTETQYF.

CDR3: CASSVGGQGAGEAFF. CDR3 coding DNA: TGTGCCAGCAGCGTAGGGGGACAGGGGGCAGGTGAAGCTTTCTTT. This sequence joins TRBV9 and TRBJ1-1, with TRBD1 matching 12 bases. Germline assignment: CDR1 SGDLS and CDR2 YYNGEE. The CDR3 length is 15 residues. The junction had 4 bases not matched to a gene; V was cut back by 0 bases and J by 7 bases.

The chain recombines TRBV27 with TRBJ2-3; tentatively, D is TRBD1 (6 bases). V dropped 5 bases and J dropped 6 bases, with 15 bases sitting between them. The CDR3 extends over 14 amino acids. Germline V gene data show CDR1 as MNHEY and CDR2 as SMNVEV (reference sequence). Here the CDR3 reads CASSPTGPYDTQYF. In DNA form, the CDR3 reads TGTGCCAGCAGTCCGACAGGACCTTATGATACGCAGTATTTT.

This chain connects TRBV2 to TRBJ2-7; unclear D gene. Looked up from germline, CDR1 is SNHLY and CDR2 is FYNNEI. This CDR3 region has 13 residues. Deletions cut 2 bases from V and 2 bases from J, with 7 bases between. CDR3 sequence reads: CASSENLAYEQYV. The CDR3 DNA reads as TGTGCCAGCAGTGAAAACTTAGCCTACGAGCAGTACGTC.

This chain uses TRBV6-1 with TRBJ1-2, with 7 positions matching TRBD1. CDR3 length equals 16 residues. CDR1 is MNHNS, CDR2 SASEGT, per germline. The V and J ends lost 2 bases and 5 bases, in that order; junction bases with no gene match: 11. This chain's CDR3 is CASSEHGGGGGYGYTF. As DNA, the CDR3 is TGTGCCAGCAGTGAACATGGCGGAGGGGGCGGGTATGGCTACACCTTC.

V usage is TRBV11-2 and J usage is TRBJ2-1; 13 nucleotides match TRBD2. Germline V gene lookup returns CDR1 SGHAT and CDR2 FQNNGV. Unmatched junction bases numbered 9, after V lost 5 bases and J lost 8 bases. The CDR3 covers 16 residues. The CDR3 loop reads CASSAWTSGGRDEQFF. The CDR3 bases are TGTGCCAGCAGCGCCTGGACTAGCGGGGGCCGGGATGAGCAGTTCTTC.

As regards this clone: Distinct nucleotide sequences in the sample also encode this CDR3. The chain links TRBV5-1 to TRBJ2-5, with 8 nucleotides matching TRBD2. V gave up 0 bases and J gave up 5 bases; unmatched junction bases: 3. This CDR3 comprises 14 residues. CDR1 SGHRS and CDR2 YFSETQ come from the germline V gene. The chain's CDR3 is CASSLAGGGETQYF. The CDR3 DNA reads TGCGCCAGCAGCTTGGCCGGCGGGGGGGAGACCCAGTACTTC.

This chain uses TRBV3-1 (or the pseudogene TRBV3-2) with TRBJ2-2; 7 positions agree with TRBD1. The V gene end was trimmed by 2 bases and the J gene end by 8 bases; junction bases not matched to a gene: 11. The germline CDR1 and CDR2 sequences are LGHDT and YNNKEL (reference sequence). This CDR3 comprises 16 residues. The CDR3 DNA follows: TGTGCCAGCAGCCAATATAGGGGGCAGGGGATTGGGGAGCTGTTTTTT. As protein: CASSQYRGQGIGELFF.

The chain has TRBV10-3 and TRBJ1-1, with 8 bases identical to TRBD1. The CDR3 has 14 residues. V gave up 6 bases and J gave up 8 bases; unmatched junction bases: 11. In germline, CDR1 is ENHRY, CDR2 SYGVKD. CDR3 sequence reads: CAISDQGALVEAFF. CDR3 bases: TGTGCCATCAGCGACCAGGGGGCATTAGTCGAAGCTTTCTTT.

J is TRBJ2-3 and V is TRBV4-1; no clear D gene. CDR3 length: 14 amino acids. Trimming pared 5 bases from V and 1 base from J, leaving 10 bases between. The germline V gene has CDR1 MGHRA and CDR2 YSYEKL. The CDR3 DNA is TGCGCCAGCAGCAAAAGCCTGGGCACAGATACGCAGTATTTT. It yields the protein CASSKSLGTDTQYF.

The V call is TRBV24-1, the J call TRBJ2-3, with D possibly TRBD1 on 6 matching bases. The CDR3 is 16 amino acids. Trimming cost V 4 bases and J 1 base, with 14 bases left between them. Germline V lookup: CDR1 KGHDR, CDR2 SFDVKD. The CDR3 reads CATSDLQGPGTDTQYF. In DNA form, the CDR3 reads TGTGCCACCAGTGACCTACAGGGCCCGGGCACAGATACGCAGTATTTT.

This chain links TRBV2 with TRBJ1-1; a weak D match, TRBD1 (6 bases). The CDR3 consists of 16 residues. Germline-derived CDR1 and CDR2 are SNHLY and FYNNEI. Trimming removed 6 bases at V and 5 bases at J, with 22 bases between. This CDR3 reads CASSPGQRGFRTEAFF. CDR3 sequence (DNA): TGTGCCAGCAGCCCAGGACAGAGGGGGTTTCGAACTGAAGCTTTCTTT.

CDR3 in amino acids: CASRRDRTTPGGYTF. In DNA, the CDR3 is TGTGCCAGTAGACGGGACAGGACGACGCCAGGGGGCTACACCTTC. The V and J genes are TRBV19 and TRBJ1-2, with 8 bases aligning to TRBD1. The J segment lost 8 bases and the V segment lost 6 bases, leaving 14 bases of the junction unmatched. Germline V gene sequence: CDR1 LNHDA, CDR2 SQIVND (reference sequence). The CDR3 loop spans 15 amino acids. The variable domain in full, with the rest retrieved from reference TRBV19 and TRBJ1-2, is DGGITQSPKYLFRKEGQNVTLSCEQNLNHDAMYWYRQDPGQGLRLIYYSQIVNDFQKGDIAEGYSVSREKKESFPLTVTSAQKNPTAFYLCASRRDRTTPGGYTFGSGTRLTVV.

The chain carries TRBV30 and TRBJ1-1; the match to TRBD1 covers 11 bases. This CDR3 has 19 residues. J was trimmed by 2 bases and V by 2 bases; bases with no gene match: 16. Germline CDR1 and CDR2: GTSNPN and SVGIG (reference sequence). CDR3 sequence reads: CAWSRFRTGGDKVNTEAFF. The DNA for the CDR3 is TGTGCCTGGAGTAGATTCAGGACAGGGGGCGATAAGGTCAACACTGAAGCTTTCTTT.

The genes are TRBV7-2 and TRBJ2-3; 8 bases are a match to TRBD1. This CDR3 spans 15 amino acids. With 1 base clipped from V and 3 bases from J, the junction kept 3 bases outside the gene matches. Germline values: CDR1 SGHTA, CDR2 FQGNSA. CDR3 in amino acids: CASSLVRGRTDTQYF. CDR3 DNA sequence: TGTGCCAGCAGCTTAGTCAGGGGGCGGACAGATACGCAGTATTTT. Drawing the rest from reference TRBV7-2 and TRBJ2-3, the complete variable domain is GAGVSQSPSNKVTEKGKDVELRCDPISGHTALYWYRQSLGQGLEFLIYFQGNSAPDKSGLPSDRFSAERTGGSVSTLTIQRTQQEDSAVYLCASSLVRGRTDTQYFGPGTRLTVL.

V usage is TRBV5-1 and J usage is TRBJ1-2; a weak D match, TRBD1 (5 bases). V was clipped by 2 bases and J by 4 bases, with 12 bases between them. Germline V gene sequence: CDR1 SGHRS, CDR2 YFSETQ. The length of the CDR3 is 14 residues. The CDR3 DNA reads as TGCGCCAGCAGCTTTGAGCAGGGTGGCTATGGCTACACCTTC. As protein: CASSFEQGGYGYTF.

The chain recombines TRBV28 with TRBJ1-1, with 7 bases lining up with TRBD1. This CDR3 is 14 amino acids long. Germline loops: CDR1 MDHEN, CDR2 SYDVKM. V shed 8 bases and J 4 bases; nucleotides not matched to a gene: 10. CDR3 region: CASLRRGQGTEAFF. CDR3 nucleotides: TGTGCCAGCCTAAGGAGGGGGCAAGGCACTGAAGCTTTCTTT.

This chain connects TRBV5-8 to TRBJ1-3; D is undetermined. Trimming removed 10 bases at V and 0 bases at J, with 14 bases between. Germline CDR1 and CDR2: SGHTS and YDEGEE. This CDR3 is 14 amino acids long. CDR3 region: CAAGPLHSGNTIYF. CDR3 sequence (DNA): TGTGCCGCGGGCCCCTTACACTCTGGAAACACCATATATTTT.

The chain combines TRBV7-8 with TRBJ2-1; 8 bases fit TRBD2. The germline CDR1 and CDR2 sequences are SGHVS and FQNEAQ. The CDR3 consists of 15 residues. The trim removed 5 bases at V and 4 bases at J, leaving 7 bases unmatched. The chain's CDR3 is CASSRGGTTYNEQFF. CDR3 coding DNA: TGTGCCAGCAGCCGGGGGGGGACAACTTACAATGAGCAGTTCTTC.

The rearrangement uses TRBV18 and TRBJ1-3; tentative D call: TRBD1 (5 bases). The CDR3 contains 16 residues. CDR1 and CDR2 from the germline V gene are KGHSH and LQKENI. The V gene lost 3 bases and the J gene lost 0 bases, with 12 bases spanning the gap. CDR3 residues: CASSPLGGDSGNTIYF. The DNA for the CDR3 is TGTGCCAGCTCACCGTTGGGAGGGGACTCTGGAAACACCATATATTTT.

The chain employs TRBV11-2 and TRBJ2-5; TRBD1 might be the D (5 bases). The CDR3 is made up of 14 amino acids. Germline values: CDR1 SGHAT, CDR2 FQNNGV. Trimming pared 1 base from V and 2 bases from J, leaving 8 bases between. CDR3 loop: CASSLGRAQETQYF. The CDR3 bases are TGTGCCAGCAGCTTAGGCAGGGCTCAAGAGACCCAGTACTTC.

The chain is built from TRBV5-5 and TRBJ2-7, with D possibly TRBD1 on 5 matching bases. Deletions cut 6 bases from V and 0 bases from J, with 13 bases between. The CDR3 is 14 amino acids. Germline V gene lookup returns CDR1 SGHKS and CDR2 YYEKEE (reference sequence). In DNA form, the CDR3 reads TGTGCCAGCATCAAACAGGTTAACTCCTACGAGCAGTACTTC. It specifies CASIKQVNSYEQYF.

The chain carries TRBV6-1 and TRBJ2-6; D remains ambiguous. This CDR3 contains 15 residues. Germline-derived CDR1 and CDR2 are MNHNS and SASEGT. Between the trimmed V and J ends, which lost 1 base and 0 bases, there was a span of 4 bases. CDR3 sequence: CASSEGSSGANVLTF. The CDR3 bases are TGTGCCAGCAGTGAAGGCAGCTCTGGGGCCAACGTCCTGACTTTC.

The chain has TRBV2 and TRBJ2-5; perhaps TRBD1 as D (6 bases). This CDR3 spans 15 amino acids. Trimming took 6 bases from V and 5 from J, leaving 19 bases between them. In germline, CDR1 is SNHLY, CDR2 FYNNEI. The chain's CDR3 is CASRMTGTPGETQYF. The DNA of the CDR3 is TGTGCCAGCAGAATGACCGGGACACCCGGGGAGACCCAGTACTTC.

The rearrangement links TRBV29-1 to TRBJ2-2; 8 nucleotides align to TRBD1. The CDR3 contains 13 residues. V trimming: 7 bases; J trimming: 4 bases; junction bases outside the gene matches: 5. Germline CDR1 reads SQVTM; CDR2 reads ANQGSEA. In DNA, the CDR3 is TGCAGCGGACAGGGGCAGCTCACCGGGGAGCTGTTTTTT. This gives the protein CSGQGQLTGELFF.

The chain couples TRBV24-1 to TRBJ2-1; the match to TRBD1 covers 9 bases. The CDR3 contains 15 residues. J gave up 7 bases and V 3 bases, and 6 bases lay outside the gene matches. Germline V CDR1 and CDR2: KGHDR, SFDVKD. This chain's CDR3 is CATSDPGTGRNEQFF. CDR3 bases: TGTGCCACCAGTGATCCCGGGACAGGGAGAAATGAGCAGTTCTTC.

The J gene is TRBJ2-3, the V gene TRBV18; perhaps TRBD2 as D (6 bases). Trimming removed 6 bases at V and 5 bases at J, with 9 bases between. Germline V lookup: CDR1 KGHSH, CDR2 LQKENI. This CDR3 region has 12 residues. CDR3 region: CASSRREDTQYF. The CDR3 region has the DNA TGTGCCAGCTCCCGGAGGGAAGATACGCAGTATTTT.

This chain's CDR3 is CASKNGDRLYSNQPQHF. For the CDR3, the DNA is TGTGCCAGCAAAAACGGGGACAGACTCTATAGCAATCAGCCCCAGCATTTT. The V and J genes are TRBV21-1 and TRBJ1-5; the table's D call, TRBD1, was not checked against the DNA. TRBV21-1 is recorded as a pseudogene. This CDR3 contains 17 residues.

The rearrangement links TRBV19 to TRBJ2-2; 9 bases align to TRBD1. Per germline, CDR1 LNHDA and CDR2 SQIVND (reference sequence). The CDR3 spans 17 residues. Germline trimming cut 3 bases from V and 0 bases from J; bases unmatched to any gene: 5. This CDR3 reads CASSIGTGTPNTGELFF. CDR3 coding DNA: TGTGCCAGTAGTATCGGGACAGGGACCCCGAACACCGGGGAGCTGTTTTTT. Full variable domain (remainder filled in from reference TRBV19 and TRBJ2-2): DGGITQSPKYLFRKEGQNVTLSCEQNLNHDAMYWYRQDPGQGLRLIYYSQIVNDFQKGDIAEGYSVSREKKESFPLTVTSAQKNPTAFYLCASSIGTGTPNTGELFFGEGSRLTVL.